This T cell receptor (beta chain) was recovered during a study of a mutant IDH1 vaccine in newly diagnosed glioma. Study at large: Most patients had radiochemotherapy with temozolomide before enrollment; others had one alone.

Assay used: immunoSEQ multiplex PCR; TCRdb lists only in-frame clones, some missing. The sample yields around 54,000 clones, about 82% seen once. Indicated time point: baseline, week 1 (first vaccination visit). The treatment here: pre-vaccination baseline after standard-of-care therapy. The CDR3 length is 15 residues. The V end was cut by 3 bases, the J end by 0 bases, with 9 bases between. Germline CDR1 SGDLS, CDR2 YYNGEE. V is TRBV9 and J is TRBJ2-2; tentatively, D is TRBD1 (5 bases). The clonotype comes from a man aged 18 to 29 with glioma. The sample consisted of PBMCs, taken from a glioma patient treated with radiotherapy, temozolomide or both. For the CDR3, the DNA is TGTGCCAGCAGCGCGTCGACAGCGAACACCGGGGAGCTGTTTTTT. Translation gives CASSASTANTGELFF.